This T cell receptor beta chain was documented in a study of blood T cells in healthy people across ages. The table lists this clonotype with many counts. There are 12 residues in the CDR3. Germline lookup yields CDR1 MDHEN and CDR2 SYDVKM. Using a J-beta primer mix together with a sample-barcoded 5' primer, a second PCR was run for roughly 6 to 12 cycles. Every molecule of cDNA carried a tag from a template-switch adaptor with 12 random nucleotides. Each sample provided no less than 3 million CDR3-containing paired-end reads. One entry per CDR3 protein, called by TCRdb with MiXCR from the 5' RACE reads. Here the sample spans 550,000 to 650,000 distinct CDR3 sequences, approximately 26% being singletons. The same sample was also studied in work on T cells of mothers and their children. That publication notes: Extraction yielded RNA that went, in full, into cDNA synthesis at roughly 1.4 ug per 15 ul. Mother-child pairs who were related displayed a slightly higher overlap than unrelated pairs, a difference that was non-significant.

This receptor was identified in a boy aged 2 to 10 in good health. The J gene is TRBJ2-3, the V gene TRBV28; no clear D. Sequencing was carried out using blood. CDR3 sequence reads: CATEASTDTQYF. The CDR3 DNA is TGTGCAACCGAGGCCAGCACAGATACGCAGTATTTT.